This T cell receptor (beta chain) stems from a study of shared clonotypes between healthy human individuals. Notes on this clone: What it binds is not known.

Whole-study results and caveats: Generation probabilities of non-shared clonotypes were lower (relative to those shared by all four donors). Researchers sampled only blood; tissue repertoires likely differ. Naive subsets generally exceeded memory subsets in estimated richness.

Donors were healthy HIV-negative adults without recent acute infections or vaccinations. TCRdb keeps only in-frame clones here, not all; method: immunoSEQ multiplex PCR. The sample contains over a million clones, around 95% of which appear only once. The V gene's germline CDR1 is MNHEY and CDR2 SVGAGI. This CDR3 is built from 14 residues. V dropped 6 bases and J dropped 0 bases, with 11 bases sitting between them. The chain recombines TRBV6-5 with TRBJ1-1, with D uncertain. This receptor was identified in a young man in good health. The sample taken for sequencing was naive CD4+ T cells sorted from blood. Subset here: CD45RA+ positively selected. The CDR3 DNA follows: TGTGCCAGCAGGATCCGGACCATGAACACTGAAGCTTTCTTT. Its translation: CASRIRTMNTEAFF.